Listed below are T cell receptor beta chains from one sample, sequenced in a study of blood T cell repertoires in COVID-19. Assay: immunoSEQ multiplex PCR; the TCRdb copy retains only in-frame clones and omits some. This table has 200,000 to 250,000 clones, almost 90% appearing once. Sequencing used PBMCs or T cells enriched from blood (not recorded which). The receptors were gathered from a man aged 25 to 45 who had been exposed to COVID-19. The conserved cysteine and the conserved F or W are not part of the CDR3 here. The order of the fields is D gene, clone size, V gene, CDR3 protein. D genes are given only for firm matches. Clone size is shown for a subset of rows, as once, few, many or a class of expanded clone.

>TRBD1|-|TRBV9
ASSAQGRGTEAF
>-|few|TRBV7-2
ASTIATGQSYGYT
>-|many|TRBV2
ASSESLGYT
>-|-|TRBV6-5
ASRRGGEDQPQH
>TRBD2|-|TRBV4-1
ASSQEVAGNSYNEQF
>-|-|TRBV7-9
ASSLSFGETQY
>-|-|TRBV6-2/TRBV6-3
ASSYEGVGLWNQPQH
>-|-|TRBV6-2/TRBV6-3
ASSYEARQGYT
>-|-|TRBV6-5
ASRSSGETQY
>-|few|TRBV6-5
ASSYSQGYEQY
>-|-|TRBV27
ASSPGGQLGEQY
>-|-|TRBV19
ASSVLGQLNTGELF
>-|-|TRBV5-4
ASSLGGGDYGYT
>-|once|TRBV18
ASSPSGGLTGELF
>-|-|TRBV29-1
SVVVGGSGELF
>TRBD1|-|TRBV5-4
ASSMTGPGNTIY
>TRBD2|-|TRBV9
ASSVSGGARGELF
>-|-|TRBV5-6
ASSLARQAYEQY
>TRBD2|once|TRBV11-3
ASSFGTGGQVQETQY
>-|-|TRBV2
ASSEASYSNQPQH
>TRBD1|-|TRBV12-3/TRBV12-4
ASSHRGPKTQY
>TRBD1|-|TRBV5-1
ASSLGPGQNYGYT
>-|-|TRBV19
ASSISYQAYT
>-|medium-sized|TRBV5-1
ASSMEGNEQY
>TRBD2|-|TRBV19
ASSIATSGGQETQY
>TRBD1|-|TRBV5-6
ASSLDGRRQGGTEAF
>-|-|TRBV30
AWSVGGWSYEQY
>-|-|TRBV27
ASTLQGSNSPLH